This entry lists 9 T cell receptor beta chains sequenced from one sample in a study of blood T cell repertoires in COVID-19. Profiled with immunoSEQ multiplex PCR; TCRdb holds only in-frame clones, not every one. The table lists 400,000 to 450,000 clones, over 75% of them singletons. Sequences were obtained from PBMCs or T cells enriched from blood (not recorded which). The origin of the receptors is a man aged 25 to 45 who had recovered from COVID-19.

This clone has just one count. The chain couples TRBV18 to TRBJ2-7; 9 positions agree with TRBD2. The V segment lost 6 bases and the J segment 5 bases; nucleotides outside the gene matches: 8. CDR3 length: 14 residues. Germline loops: CDR1 KGHSH, CDR2 LQKENI. CDR3 sequence: CASSKTSGPNEQYF. For the CDR3, the DNA is TGTGCCAGCTCTAAGACTAGCGGCCCTAACGAGCAGTACTTC.

The chain joins TRBV14 to TRBJ1-6; a possible D gene is TRBD1 (5 bases). The CDR3 is 20 residues long. Trimming removed 1 base from V and 7 bases from J, with 26 bases in between. CDR1 is SGHDN and CDR2 is FVKESK in the germline V gene. The CDR3 nucleotides are TGTGCCAGCAGCCAAGGGCTGTCCGGGGACTCCATTTTTCGGAATTCACCCCTCCACTTT. Translation gives CASSQGLSGDSIFRNSPLHF.

The chain couples TRBV20-1 to TRBJ1-2; possible D gene TRBD1, 5 bases. In germline, CDR1 is DFQATT, CDR2 SNEGSKA (reference sequence). There are 11 residues in the CDR3. CDR3 nucleotide sequence: TGCAGCACCAGGGCGGGAGGTGGCTACACCTTC. Protein product: CSTRAGGGYTF.

To note about this clone: Relative to the germline gene, one junction end is altered; a read error may explain this. This chain links TRBV7-4 with TRBJ2-3, with 7 bases fitting TRBD2. There are 16 residues in the CDR3. Germline values: CDR1 SGHVT, CDR2 SQSDAQ. This chain's CDR3 is CASSPGLEPSTGTQYF. The CDR3 DNA reads as TGTGCCAGCAGCCCTGGACTAGAACCTAGCACAGGTACGCAGTATTTT.

This chain joins TRBV24-1 and TRBJ2-2, with 16 bases that match TRBD2. The CDR3 has 21 residues. V shed 4 bases, J shed 4 bases, and the junction held 14 bases outside the gene matches. Germline assignment: CDR1 KGHDR and CDR2 SFDVKD. CDR3 nucleotides: TGTGCCACCAGTGAGACCCTTGGGACTAGCGGGAGGGCGCGTGTCACCGGGGAGCTGTTTTTT. Translated: CATSETLGTSGRARVTGELFF.

The V call is TRBV6-5, the J call TRBJ1-3; D possibly corresponds to TRBD1 (6 bases). CDR3 length: 14 amino acids. Germline CDR1 and CDR2: MNHEY and SVGAGI. Trimming pared 4 bases from V and 7 bases from J, leaving 14 bases between. CDR3 nucleotides: TGTGCCAGCAGTTTTGTGGGGGGGCAGAACACCATATATTTT. This encodes CASSFVGGQNTIYF.

This clone was observed once. The chain is built from TRBV28 and TRBJ2-1, with 9 bases aligning to TRBD2. The CDR3 runs 17 residues. J gave up 7 bases and V 6 bases, and 16 bases lay outside the gene matches. Germline V gene sequence: CDR1 MDHEN, CDR2 SYDVKM. This chain's CDR3 is CASRPWGWASGKNEQFF. In DNA form, the CDR3 reads TGTGCCAGCAGGCCGTGGGGTTGGGCTAGCGGGAAGAATGAGCAGTTCTTC.

The chain has TRBV7-6 and TRBJ2-1; D is unclear. The V end lost 0 bases, the J end lost 0 bases, and 12 bases lay between the germline ends. The CDR3 spans 17 residues. From germline, CDR1 is SGHVS and CDR2 FNYEAQ. The DNA of the CDR3 is TGTGCCAGCAGCTTAGCTCGCCGCGGAAGCTCCTACAATGAGCAGTTCTTC. It specifies CASSLARRGSSYNEQFF.

The rearrangement links TRBV11-3 to TRBJ2-3, with TRBD1 identical over 7 bases. The CDR3 covers 15 residues. Germline V CDR1 and CDR2: SGHNT, YENEEA. Trimming at V came to 2 bases and at J to 4 bases, leaving 6 bases not matched to a gene. Here the CDR3 DNA reads TGTGCCAGCAGCTTACGAGGGCAGGGGGCAGATACGCAGTATTTT. It encodes CASSLRGQGADTQYF.